Below are 17 T cell receptor beta chains sequenced from a single sample in a study of T cells in Graves' hyperthyroidism and ophthalmopathy. Amplified TCR beta CDR3 regions derived from RNA transcripts. An initial round of RT-PCR targeting the TCR CDR3 relied on the HTBI primer set. TCRdb used MiXCR to reprocess the multiplex PCR reads, holding one entry per CDR3 protein. The sample includes around 350,000 distinct CDR3 sequences, 15% to 20% of them seen just once. Sequencing was performed on blood. The source of these receptors is a woman between 18 and 30 years old with Graves' hyperthyroidism.

This clonotype was detected many times. The V gene is TRBV12-3 or TRBV12-4, the J gene TRBJ1-2; tentative D call: TRBD1 (5 bases). This CDR3 spans 15 amino acids. V lost 6 bases and J lost 7, with 21 bases in between. Here the CDR3 reads CASSPLSGGIVGYTF. The CDR3 DNA follows: TGTGCCAGCAGCCCCCTGAGTGGGGGGATTGTTGGCTACACCTTC.

This clonotype has more than one count but fewer than ten. The chain employs TRBV20-1 and TRBJ1-6, with unresolved D. Germline lookup yields CDR1 DFQATT and CDR2 SNEGSKA (reference sequence). V was clipped by 4 bases and J by 7 bases, with 11 bases between them. This CDR3 comprises 13 residues. The CDR3 loop reads CSAKVKPNSPLHF. CDR3 DNA: TGCAGTGCTAAGGTTAAGCCAAATTCACCCCTCCACTTT.

This clonotype was seen many times. CDR3 nucleotides: TGTGCCAGCAGTATCTCCGGGACCGGTCAAGAGACCCAGTACTTC. Translating it yields CASSISGTGQETQYF. The chain recombines TRBV6-1 with TRBJ2-5, with D possibly being TRBD1 or TRBD2 (5 bases each). V was shortened by 5 bases and J by 2 bases, with 15 bases between the two germline ends. Germline V gene data show CDR1 as MNHNS and CDR2 as SASEGT. This CDR3 comprises 15 residues.

This clonotype was counted many times. V gene TRBV6-5 combines with J gene TRBJ2-7; D may be TRBD1 (6 bases). The V gene lost 2 bases and the J gene lost 2 bases, with 16 bases spanning the gap. The germline gives CDR1 MNHEY, CDR2 SVGAGI. This CDR3 comprises 16 residues. CDR3 DNA: TGTGCCAGCAGTTACCAGGGGTGGGTCTATCCCTACGAGCAGTACTTC. As protein: CASSYQGWVYPYEQYF.

This chain uses TRBV20-1 with TRBJ1-3, with a weak D call TRBD1 (5 bases). The V end was cut by 4 bases, the J end by 2 bases, with 12 bases between. CDR1 is DFQATT and CDR2 is SNEGSKA in the germline V gene (reference sequence). This CDR3 is built from 14 residues. The CDR3 spells CSAKGPGAGNTIYF. The CDR3 nucleotides read TGCAGTGCTAAGGGGCCGGGGGCTGGAAACACCATATATTTT.

The V call is TRBV5-1, the J call TRBJ1-2, with D perhaps matching TRBD1 (5 bases). CDR1 SGHRS and CDR2 YFSETQ come from the germline V gene. Trimming left V 0 bases short and J 4 bases short, with 10 bases between. CDR3 length: 14 amino acids. The chain's CDR3 is CASSLGDGFYGYTF. The DNA of the CDR3 is TGCGCCAGCAGCTTGGGGGACGGATTCTATGGCTACACCTTC. The variable domain in full, with the rest retrieved from reference TRBV5-1 and TRBJ1-2, is KAGVTQTPRYLIKTRGQQVTLSCSPISGHRSVSWYQQTPGQGLQFLFEYFSETQRNKGNFPGRFSGRQFSNSRSEMNVSTLELGDSALYLCASSLGDGFYGYTFGSGTRLTVV.

The chain recombines TRBV6-5 with TRBJ2-5, with 11 positions matching TRBD1. V lost 4 bases to trimming and J lost 5 bases; unmatched junction nucleotides: 9. CDR1 and CDR2 (germline): MNHEY, SVGAGI. The CDR3 extends over 16 amino acids. CDR3 nucleotide sequence: TGTGCCAGCAGTTCCCGGGACAGGGGGAGGATTGAGACCCAGTACTTC. Residues: CASSSRDRGRIETQYF.

The gene calls are TRBV6-1 and TRBJ2-5, with D possibly being TRBD2 (5 bases). Germline V lookup: CDR1 MNHNS, CDR2 SASEGT. CDR3 length equals 14 residues. The germline V and J ends were trimmed by 1 base and 5 bases, with 11 bases remaining between them. The CDR3 DNA follows: TGTGCCAGCAGTGAAGTAGCCGGGGTGGAGACCCAGTACTTC. This sequence encodes CASSEVAGVETQYF.

This chain joins TRBV24-1 and TRBJ2-5; TRBD1 matches 7 bases. The CDR3 sequence is 12 residues long. Germline CDR1 KGHDR, CDR2 SFDVKD. V lost 7 bases, J lost 5 bases, and 3 bases stayed unmatched. CDR3 protein: CATRDRRETQYF. CDR3 coding DNA: TGTGCCACCAGGGACAGGCGGGAGACCCAGTACTTC.

This clonotype occurred a few times. The V call is TRBV2, the J call TRBJ2-5, with D possibly being TRBD2 (7 bases). Germline V gene lookup returns CDR1 SNHLY and CDR2 FYNNEI. Trimming took 3 bases from V and 4 from J, leaving 18 bases between them. CDR3 length: 16 residues. CDR3 DNA: TGTGCCAGCAGTGAGGATGGCGGGGGCCCGGGAGAGACCCAGTACTTC. This translates into CASSEDGGGPGETQYF.

J is TRBJ2-7 and V is TRBV28; D ambiguous. This CDR3 has 13 residues. V lost 2 bases to trimming and J lost 7 bases, with 12 bases between them. Germline V gene lookup returns CDR1 MDHEN and CDR2 SYDVKM. The CDR3 nucleotides read TGTGCCAGCAGTTTAGCTACAGTGGGGGAGCAGTACTTC. This gives the protein CASSLATVGEQYF.

The chain recombines TRBV6-1 with TRBJ1-4; possibly TRBD1 for D (6 bases). V was clipped by 6 bases and J by 0 bases, with 8 bases between them. CDR3 size: 14 residues. Per the germline V gene, CDR1 is MNHNS and CDR2 is SASEGT. CDR3 sequence reads: CASRRTATNEKLFF. The CDR3 DNA is TGTGCCAGCAGGAGGACAGCAACTAATGAAAAACTGTTTTTT.

The chain is built from TRBV6-5 and TRBJ1-1; D is unclear. There are 17 residues in the CDR3. V lost 2 bases and J lost 3, with 19 bases in between. Germline CDR1 and CDR2: MNHEY and SVGAGI. As DNA, the CDR3 is TGTGCCAGCAGTTACCGGGTTCGAGGTGGCAGAGACACTGAAGCTTTCTTT. Its translation: CASSYRVRGGRDTEAFF.

This clonotype was seen once. Its ends do not fully match the called genes, so a read error is possible. The chain employs TRBV24-1 and TRBJ2-4, with D possibly matching TRBD2 (5 bases). The CDR3 contains 14 residues. Germline V CDR1 and CDR2: KGHDR, SFDVKD. CDR3 DNA: TGTGCCACCAAGGCTGTCCTAGCCAAAAACATTAAGTACTTC. The encoded protein is CATKAVLAKNIKYF.

The chain couples TRBV24-1 to TRBJ1-5; D gene unclear. Germline assignment: CDR1 KGHDR and CDR2 SFDVKD. The CDR3 has 13 amino acids. With 5 bases removed from V and 4 bases from J, the gap between germline ends came to 8 bases. The CDR3 DNA sequence: TGTGCCACCAGTGCCACATTGAATCAGCCCCAGCATTTT. Translated: CATSATLNQPQHF.

This chain uses TRBV20-1 with TRBJ2-6; unclear D gene. The CDR3 length is 16 residues. V lost 4 bases and J lost 0, with 13 bases in between. The germline CDR1 and CDR2 sequences are DFQATT and SNEGSKA (reference sequence). The CDR3 DNA sequence: TGCAGTGCTACGAAGGACCCGCCCTCTGGGGCCAACGTCCTGACTTTC. Its translation: CSATKDPPSGANVLTF.

Many counts were recorded for this clonotype. The CDR3 DNA is TGTGCCAGCAATCGGGTTATCAATCAGCCCCAGCATTTT. Residues: CASNRVINQPQHF. The V call is TRBV28, the J call TRBJ1-5, with D unclear. V lost 7 bases, J lost 3 bases, and 10 bases lay in between. The CDR3 contains 13 residues. Germline V gives CDR1 MDHEN, CDR2 SYDVKM.